One sample yielded the 27 T cell receptor beta chains listed below, sequenced in a study of blood T cell repertoires in COVID-19. The table came from immunoSEQ multiplex PCR; TCRdb's copy has only in-frame clones and leaves some out. This sample has 150,000 to 200,000 clones, with roughly 90% found just once. Sequencing input: PBMCs or T cells enriched from blood (not recorded which). The receptors here all came from a woman younger than 30 who had recovered from COVID-19.

Regarding this clone: The identical CDR3 is also encoded by other nucleotide sequences in the sample. The chain carries TRBV7-9 and TRBJ1-5; D is unresolved. Trimming removed 1 base at V and 5 bases at J, with 3 bases between. The germline V gene has CDR1 SEHNR and CDR2 FQNEAQ (reference sequence). The CDR3 has 12 amino acids. The CDR3 spells CASSLGDQPQHF. The DNA for the CDR3 is TGTGCCAGCAGCTTAGGCGATCAGCCCCAGCATTTT.

The V and J genes are TRBV28 and TRBJ1-1; a possible D gene is TRBD1 (6 bases). This CDR3 has 14 residues. The germline V and J ends were trimmed by 3 bases and 5 bases, with 13 bases remaining between them. CDR1 is MDHEN and CDR2 is SYDVKM in the germline V gene. In DNA form, the CDR3 reads TGTGCCAGCAGTTTGGTTGGGGGCCTGACTGAAGCTTTCTTT. It encodes CASSLVGGLTEAFF. Variable domain in full (rest from reference TRBV28 and TRBJ1-1): DVKVTQSSRYLVKRTGEKVFLECVQDMDHENMFWYRQDPGLGLRLIYFSYDVKMKEKGDIPEGYSVSREKKERFSLILESASTNQTSMYLCASSLVGGLTEAFFGQGTRLTVV.

The chain carries TRBV4-2 and TRBJ1-1; a possible D gene is TRBD1 (5 bases). V dropped 3 bases and J dropped 1 base, with 12 bases sitting between them. The CDR3 has 15 residues. Per the germline V gene, CDR1 is LGHNA and CDR2 is YNFKEQ. The CDR3 sequence: CASSQDHRGNTEAFF. CDR3 bases: TGTGCCAGCAGCCAGGACCATAGGGGGAACACTGAAGCTTTCTTT.

V and J are TRBV10-3 and TRBJ2-7; TRBD2 matches 8 bases. This CDR3 contains 17 residues. Germline assignment: CDR1 ENHRY and CDR2 SYGVKD. The V segment lost 0 bases and the J segment 2 bases; nucleotides outside the gene matches: 9. DNA of the CDR3: TGTGCCATCAGTGAGTCGTCAGGAGGCGGGGGGACCTACGAGCAGTACTTC. Its protein is CAISESSGGGGTYEQYF.

Notes on this clone: This could be a read error, since a much larger clone is one nucleotide away. This sample includes further DNA sequences coding for the same CDR3. The J gene is TRBJ1-2, the V gene TRBV3-1 (or the pseudogene TRBV3-2); 8 nucleotides match TRBD1. The CDR3 consists of 13 residues. Germline CDR1 is LGHDT and CDR2 is YNNKEL (reference sequence). The CDR3 coding sequence is TGTGCCAGTAGCCTACAGGGGGTCTATGGCTACACCTTC. Translation gives CASSLQGVYGYTF.

V and J are TRBV5-1 and TRBJ2-1; D is uncertain. The CDR3 sequence is 15 residues long. CDR1 SGHRS and CDR2 YFSETQ come from the germline V gene. Trimming cost V 4 bases and J 7 bases, with 18 bases left between them. CDR3 sequence (DNA): TGCGCCAGCAGCGATGTGGTTTCGGTGCGGAATGAGCAGTTCTTC. Protein: CASSDVVSVRNEQFF.

DNA of the CDR3: TGCAGCGCCCGATGGGGGCCCTACAATGAGCAGTTCTTC. This encodes CSARWGPYNEQFF. V is TRBV29-1 and J is TRBJ2-1, with D possibly matching TRBD1 (6 bases). From germline, CDR1 is SQVTM and CDR2 ANQGSEA. CDR3 size: 13 residues. Deletions cut 7 bases from V and 2 bases from J, with 12 bases between.

The chain has TRBV6-1 and TRBJ2-5, with TRBD2 identical over 8 bases. The CDR3 length is 16 residues. Germline CDR1 is MNHNS and CDR2 is SASEGT. The junction had 8 bases not matched to a gene; V was cut back by 4 bases and J by 1 base. The CDR3 sequence is CASSVGPGGPQETQYF. The CDR3 bases are TGTGCCAGCAGTGTAGGTCCGGGGGGGCCCCAAGAGACCCAGTACTTC.

This chain links TRBV28 with TRBJ1-1; maybe TRBD1 (5 bases). With 10 bases removed from V and 5 bases from J, the gap between germline ends came to 17 bases. Per germline, CDR1 MDHEN and CDR2 SYDVKM. The length of the CDR3 is 13 residues. The CDR3 nucleotides read TGTGCCACAGGGAGGGGAGGGAGGACTGAAGCTTTCTTT. Amino acids: CATGRGGRTEAFF.

The J gene is TRBJ2-1, the V gene TRBV9; 10 positions match TRBD2. V lost 3 bases to trimming and J lost 6 bases; unmatched junction nucleotides: 9. Germline V CDR1 and CDR2: SGDLS, YYNGEE. The CDR3 is 16 amino acids. DNA for the CDR3: TGTGCCAGCAGCGCTCTAGCGGGGGCCAGATTCAATGAGCAGTTCTTC. Its translation: CASSALAGARFNEQFF. Using reference TRBV9 and TRBJ2-1 for the parts outside the CDR3, the full variable domain is DSGVTQTPKHLITATGQRVTLRCSPRSGDLSVYWYQQSLDQGLQFLIQYYNGEERAKGNILERFSAQQFPDLHSELNLSSLELGDSALYFCASSALAGARFNEQFFGPGTRLTVL.

The chain links TRBV28 to TRBJ1-2; 7 bases fit TRBD1. Germline V gene sequence: CDR1 MDHEN, CDR2 SYDVKM. The CDR3 covers 14 residues. The trim removed 5 bases at V and 8 bases at J, leaving 11 bases unmatched. This chain's CDR3 is CASSPVEGARGYTF. The CDR3 nucleotides are TGTGCCAGCAGTCCCGTTGAGGGGGCGCGGGGCTACACCTTC.

V usage is TRBV7-2 and J usage is TRBJ2-7; D is undetermined. Germline CDR1 reads SGHTA; CDR2 reads FQGNSA. Trimming cost V 3 bases and J 6 bases, with 12 bases left between them. The CDR3 runs to 13 residues. Here the CDR3 reads CASSFSEEAEQYF. DNA for the CDR3: TGTGCCAGCAGCTTCAGTGAAGAGGCCGAGCAGTACTTC. The variable domain in full, completed from reference TRBV7-2 and TRBJ2-7, reads GAGVSQSPSNKVTEKGKDVELRCDPISGHTALYWYRQSLGQGLEFLIYFQGNSAPDKSGLPSDRFSAERTGGSVSTLTIQRTQQEDSAVYLCASSFSEEAEQYFGPGTRLTVT.

Turning to this clone: Other DNA sequences in the same sample also yield this CDR3. The CDR3: CASSLGGVYEQYF. The CDR3 DNA follows: TGTGCCAGCAGCTTAGGGGGCGTCTACGAGCAGTACTTC. The rearrangement joins TRBV11-2 to TRBJ2-7; perhaps TRBD1 as D (5 bases). The germline gives CDR1 SGHAT, CDR2 FQNNGV. This CDR3 spans 13 amino acids. V lost 1 base and J lost 3, with 7 bases in between.

CDR3 loop: CASTAGQMDIQYF. Written as DNA, the CDR3 is TGTGCCAGCACCGCCGGACAGATGGACATTCAGTACTTC. This chain joins TRBV3-1 (or the pseudogene TRBV3-2) and TRBJ2-4; D is possibly TRBD1 (6 bases). The CDR3 extends over 13 amino acids. Germline V gene sequence: CDR1 LGHDT, CDR2 YNNKEL (reference sequence). V lost 7 bases to trimming and J lost 8 bases, with 15 bases between them.

V gene TRBV5-1 combines with J gene TRBJ2-3, with 8 bases matching TRBD1. Germline V gene data show CDR1 as SGHRS and CDR2 as YFSETQ. With V trimmed by 1 base and J by 2 bases, 12 bases remained unmatched. CDR3 length: 18 amino acids. The CDR3 region is CASSLYPGGQRATDTQYF. Written as DNA, the CDR3 is TGCGCCAGCAGCTTGTACCCAGGGGGCCAGCGGGCCACAGATACGCAGTATTTT.

The rearrangement links TRBV10-3 to TRBJ2-7; tentatively, D is TRBD1 (6 bases). Germline V CDR1 and CDR2: ENHRY, SYGVKD. The CDR3 is 15 amino acids. V was trimmed by 4 bases and J by 2 bases, leaving 15 bases between them. CDR3 DNA sequence: TGTGCCATCAGTGTGTCGGGACATCTAACCTACGAGCAGTACTTC. This sequence encodes CAISVSGHLTYEQYF.

The chain has TRBV15 and TRBJ1-2; 7 nucleotides match TRBD1. This CDR3 has 14 residues. Germline V gene lookup returns CDR1 LNHNV and CDR2 YYDKDF (reference sequence). The trim removed 0 bases at V and 6 bases at J, leaving 4 bases unmatched. CDR3 loop: CATSRDRQGDGYTF. The CDR3 DNA sequence: TGTGCCACCAGCAGAGATCGCCAGGGGGATGGCTACACCTTC.

This chain connects TRBV4-1 to TRBJ1-6; TRBD1 agrees at 9 bases. Germline CDR1 is MGHRA and CDR2 is YSYEKL. The J segment lost 10 bases and the V segment lost 1 base, leaving 5 bases of the junction unmatched. The CDR3 length is 15 residues. CDR3 DNA sequence: TGCGCCAGCAGCCAAGGGGACAGGGTACAATCACCCCTCCACTTT. Encoded protein: CASSQGDRVQSPLHF.

This chain uses TRBV7-2 with TRBJ1-5, with D uncertain. Trimming shortened V by 1 base and J by 3 bases, and 10 bases separated the two germline ends. Germline lookup yields CDR1 SGHTA and CDR2 FQGNSA. The CDR3 length is 15 residues. The CDR3 DNA sequence: TGTGCCAGCAGCTTAGGGGCCAGTCACAATCAGCCCCAGCATTTT. Protein product: CASSLGASHNQPQHF.

The rearrangement links TRBV6-5 to TRBJ1-2, with 8 bases lining up with TRBD1. CDR1 is MNHEY, CDR2 SVGAGI, per germline. The trim removed 6 bases at V and 2 bases at J, leaving 5 bases unmatched. This CDR3 comprises 14 residues. CDR3 nucleotide sequence: TGTGCCAGCAGCCCCGGGACAGGAAACTATGGCTACACCTTC. Translated: CASSPGTGNYGYTF.

This chain uses TRBV2 with TRBJ2-5; 12 bases match TRBD2. The V and J ends lost 8 bases and 6 bases, in that order; junction bases with no gene match: 7. CDR1 is SNHLY and CDR2 is FYNNEI in the germline V gene. This CDR3 is 14 amino acids long. The CDR3 bases are TGTGCCAGCGAGACTAGCGGGGGCCGGAAGACCCAGTACTTC. As protein: CASETSGGRKTQYF.

This chain links TRBV11-2 with TRBJ1-2, with 10 positions matching TRBD1. CDR1 is SGHAT and CDR2 is FQNNGV in the germline V gene. The CDR3 spans 18 residues. Trimming took 4 bases from V and 1 from J; bases not matched to a gene: 12. The CDR3 nucleotides read TGTGCCAGCAGCTCGATTAGGACAGGGGGATCTAATAACTATGGCTACACCTTC. It codes for CASSSIRTGGSNNYGYTF.

The rearrangement links TRBV6-1 to TRBJ2-1; 13 nucleotides match TRBD2. Germline CDR1 is MNHNS and CDR2 is SASEGT. Unmatched junction bases numbered 9, after V lost 4 bases and J lost 9 bases. The length of the CDR3 is 16 residues. CDR3 DNA sequence: TGTGCCAGCAGTGCCCCCACTAGCGGGGGGGCCAGTGAGCAGTTCTTC. Translation: CASSAPTSGGASEQFF.

This clone was observed a single time. This sequence joins TRBV7-3 and TRBJ2-5, with 14 bases lining up with TRBD2. The V and J ends lost 3 bases and 3 bases, in that order; junction bases with no gene match: 6. The CDR3 runs to 17 residues. CDR1 is SGHTA, CDR2 FQGTGA, per germline. CDR3 in amino acids: CASSLGLAGDREETQYF. In DNA form, the CDR3 reads TGTGCCAGCAGCTTGGGACTAGCGGGGGATAGGGAAGAGACCCAGTACTTC.

The chain recombines TRBV2 with TRBJ1-3; D is possibly TRBD1 (5 bases). CDR3 length: 13 amino acids. The V gene's germline CDR1 is SNHLY and CDR2 FYNNEI. The ends were cut back, 5 bases at V and 5 bases at J, with 10 bases in the middle. Here the CDR3 DNA reads TGTGCCAGCAGTTGGGGCAGCCGAAACACCATATATTTT. Protein product: CASSWGSRNTIYF.

The gene calls are TRBV18 and TRBJ2-2; D is possibly TRBD1 (6 bases). Trimming cost V 5 bases and J 5 bases, with 15 bases left between them. Germline V gives CDR1 KGHSH, CDR2 LQKENI. The CDR3 consists of 15 residues. Written as DNA, the CDR3 is TGTGCCAGCTCATCCGAACAGGGTCGGACCGGGGAGCTGTTTTTT. Protein sequence: CASSSEQGRTGELFF.

The chain is built from TRBV24-1 and TRBJ2-5; D is unresolved. Germline V gene data show CDR1 as KGHDR and CDR2 as SFDVKD. V lost 0 bases to trimming and J lost 5 bases, with 6 bases between them. The CDR3 has 13 residues. This chain's CDR3 is CATSDLPSETQYF. CDR3 coding DNA: TGTGCCACCAGTGATTTGCCCTCGGAGACCCAGTACTTC.